Reported below is one TCR beta chain. Its antigen is unidentified. This entry comes from a study of Ad26.COV2.S vaccination and SARS-CoV-2 variants. Study-wide background: Intramuscularly, Ad26.COV2.S was given either once or twice, 56 days apart.

Produced via immunoSEQ multiplex PCR; TCRdb's table is partial and in-frame only. The data show hundreds of thousands of clones, roughly 86% seen once. Germline V CDR1 and CDR2: LGHDT, YNNKEL (reference sequence). The CDR3 consists of 15 residues. V gave up 1 base and J gave up 6 bases; unmatched junction bases: 7. Study-wide results and limits: Spike-specific CD8+ and CD4+ T cell responses reportedly showed substantial breadth after vaccination. Researchers reported similar non-spike TCR breadth in vaccine and placebo recipients.

Treatment specified: about 20 received Ad26.COV2.S at low or high dose, single or two shots; five or six received placebo; per-sample allocation not given. Sample collection was performed on day 63 after the first vaccine or placebo injection. The sequencing here drew on peripheral blood, taken in a trial of Ad26.COV2.S vaccine versus placebo. This receptor was identified in a person aged 18-65 years who received the Ad26.COV2.S COVID-19 vaccine or a placebo. This chain connects TRBV3-1 (or the pseudogene TRBV3-2) to TRBJ1-1, with 8 bases matching TRBD1. CDR3 coding DNA: TGTGCCAGCAGCCAAGCGGACAGGGCTCTATCTGAAGCTTTCTTT. It encodes CASSQADRALSEAFF.